These T cell receptor beta chains were read from a single sample in a study of identical twins. TCRdb passed the 5' RACE reads through MiXCR, listing each CDR3 protein once. The data hold under 900,000 distinct CDR3 sequences, with 10% to 15% observed a single time. In addition, the sample was reused for a study of yellow fever vaccine responses in identical twins.

What was sequenced was PBMCs. These receptors were collected from a woman younger than 30 in good health. Both conserved end residues are part of each CDR3. Fields, in order: clone size, D gene, V gene, J gene, CDR3 protein, CDR3 DNA. The D gene is left open where the match is weak. Clone sizes are given selectively: once, few, many, or a class where the clone is expanded.

>few|NA|TRBV12-3/TRBV12-4|TRBJ2-6
CASTDPGSGANVLTF
TGTGCCAGCACCGACCCAGGGTCTGGGGCCAACGTCCTGACTTTC
>NA|NA|TRBV12-3/TRBV12-4|TRBJ2-6
CASSWLAGANVLTF
TGTGCCAGCAGTTGGTTAGCTGGGGCCAACGTCCTGACTTTC
>few|NA|TRBV3-1|TRBJ1-1
CASSRSGANTEAFF
TGTGCCAGCAGCCGCTCCGGGGCGAACACTGAAGCTTTCTTT
>NA|NA|TRBV2|TRBJ1-1
CASSEDRDLAFF
TGTGCCAGCAGTGAAGACAGGGACTTGGCTTTCTTT
>NA|TRBD2|TRBV27|TRBJ2-3
CASSFDWRGGTDTQYF
TGTGCCAGCAGTTTCGACTGGCGGGGGGGCACAGATACGCAGTATTTT
>many|NA|TRBV24-1|TRBJ2-1
CATSDTDRTSYNEQFF
TGTGCCACCAGTGACACCGACAGGACCTCCTACAATGAGCAGTTCTTC
>few|TRBD1|TRBV11-2|TRBJ2-5
CASRLGQGSRRETQYF
TGTGCCAGCAGGTTGGGACAGGGCAGTCGGCGAGAGACCCAGTACTTC
>few|NA|TRBV24-1|TRBJ2-5
CATSDLGHGETQYF
TGTGCCACCAGTGATTTAGGGCATGGGGAGACCCAGTACTTC
>NA|NA|TRBV2|TRBJ1-2
CASSAEGVNYGYTF
TGTGCCAGCAGTGCAGAGGGGGTTAACTATGGCTACACCTTC
>NA|NA|TRBV6-1|TRBJ2-7
CASSEYGSSYEQYF
TGTGCCAGCAGTGAATACGGTAGCAGTTACGAGCAGTACTTC
>NA|NA|TRBV20-1|TRBJ2-6
CSAVTPDSSGANVLTF
TGCAGTGCGGTTACTCCGGATAGCTCTGGGGCCAACGTCCTGACTTTC
>NA|NA|TRBV29-1|TRBJ1-1
CSVGDGVINTEAFF
TGCAGCGTTGGGGACGGAGTAATTAACACTGAAGCTTTCTTT
>many|TRBD1|TRBV4-1|TRBJ2-1
CASSQDFGTGRGQFF
TGCGCCAGCAGCCAAGACTTTGGGACAGGACGAGGGCAGTTCTTC
>NA|NA|TRBV5-1|TRBJ1-1
CASSTSGGPMNTEAFF
TGCGCCAGCAGCACCTCGGGGGGACCAATGAACACTGAAGCTTTCTTT
>NA|TRBD2|TRBV5-1|TRBJ2-7
CASSAGTSEVYEQYF
TGCGCCAGCAGCGCCGGGACTAGCGAAGTATACGAGCAGTACTTC
>few|TRBD2|TRBV11-3|TRBJ2-7
CASSSSGQKSYEQYF
TGTGCCAGCAGCTCTAGCGGGCAAAAGTCCTACGAGCAGTACTTC
>many|TRBD2|TRBV29-1|TRBJ2-5
CSVARILAGGWETQYF
TGCAGCGTGGCCCGAATTTTAGCGGGAGGATGGGAGACCCAGTACTTC